These 32 T cell receptor beta chains came from one sample sequenced in a study of Ad26.COV2.S vaccination and SARS-CoV-2 variants. Treatment specified: about 20 received Ad26.COV2.S at low or high dose, single or two shots; 5 received placebo; per-sample allocation not given. On day 63 after the first injection, vaccine and placebo recipients gave samples. The protocol was immunoSEQ multiplex PCR, while the TCRdb copy is restricted to in-frame clones and leaves out a portion. This table has 350,000 to 500,000 clones, around 87% appearing once. The specimen was peripheral blood, collected in a trial of Ad26.COV2.S vaccine versus placebo. These receptors were obtained from a person between 18 and 59 years old who received the Ad26.COV2.S COVID-19 vaccine or a placebo.

This clone occurred once. This chain uses TRBV4-1 with TRBJ1-6; perhaps TRBD1 as D (5 bases). Trimming left V 0 bases short and J 2 bases short, with 11 bases between. Germline V gene sequence: CDR1 MGHRA, CDR2 YSYEKL. This CDR3 is built from 17 residues. CDR3 coding DNA: TGCGCCAGCAGCCAAGATCTCTACAGGACCTATAATTCACCCCTCCACTTT. It specifies CASSQDLYRTYNSPLHF.

The V and J genes are TRBV27 and TRBJ2-1, with TRBD2 identical over 9 bases. The CDR3 extends over 16 amino acids. V shed 3 bases and J 4 bases; nucleotides not matched to a gene: 7. CDR1 and CDR2 from the germline V gene are MNHEY and SMNVEV (reference sequence). DNA for the CDR3: TGTGCCAGCAGTTTGTTAGGTAGCGGGGGTTACAATGAGCAGTTCTTC. The encoded protein is CASSLLGSGGYNEQFF.

CDR3 sequence (DNA): TGTGCCAGCAGTTTGCATGGTAGCACAGCCAATCAGCCCCAGCATTTT. This sequence encodes CASSLHGSTANQPQHF. The chain carries TRBV27 and TRBJ1-5; no firm D call. This CDR3 comprises 16 residues. CDR1 and CDR2 (germline): MNHEY, SMNVEV (reference sequence). V lost 3 bases and J lost 3, with 15 bases in between.

The CDR3 DNA follows: TGCAGCGTTGAAAAAGGGACAGCTACCTCACCGGCGGAGCTGTTTTTT. It codes for CSVEKGTATSPAELFF. The gene calls are TRBV29-1 and TRBJ2-2; 7 nucleotides match TRBD1. The CDR3 contains 16 residues. J gave up 10 bases and V 2 bases, and 16 bases lay outside the gene matches. Germline assignment: CDR1 SQVTM and CDR2 ANQGSEA.

This clone was found once. The chain employs TRBV18 and TRBJ2-1, with 8 bases fitting TRBD1. V lost 0 bases and J lost 6; bases outside the gene matches: 4. CDR1 and CDR2 (germline): KGHSH, LQKENI. CDR3 size: 15 residues. DNA for the CDR3: TGTGCCAGCTCACCACCGGGACAGGTTTTCAATGAGCAGTTCTTC. Residues: CASSPPGQVFNEQFF.

The chain links TRBV7-2 to TRBJ2-3, with TRBD2 matching over 8 bases. The CDR3 has 15 residues. The germline V gene has CDR1 SGHTA and CDR2 FQGNSA. With 2 bases clipped from V and 0 bases from J, the junction kept 1 base outside the gene matches. The CDR3 DNA follows: TGTGCCAGCAGCTTAACGGGGGGGAGCACAGATACGCAGTATTTT. Amino acids: CASSLTGGSTDTQYF.

The V call is TRBV19, the J call TRBJ2-3, with 12 bases lining up with TRBD1. After removal of 5 bases from V and 6 bases from J, the junction contained 6 bases not matched to a gene. Germline CDR1 is LNHDA and CDR2 is SQIVND (reference sequence). The CDR3 contains 15 residues. The CDR3 reads CASSWGDRGRDTQYF. The CDR3 DNA reads TGTGCCAGTAGTTGGGGGGACAGGGGGCGGGATACGCAGTATTTT.

V is TRBV7-9 and J is TRBJ1-3; possible D gene TRBD1, 6 bases. The CDR3 length is 17 residues. V lost 4 bases and J lost 0, with 16 bases in between. The germline gives CDR1 SEHNR, CDR2 FQNEAQ (reference sequence). In DNA form, the CDR3 reads TGTGCCAGCAGCTCACCGCGGGACATCATCTCTGGAAACACCATATATTTT. This translates into CASSSPRDIISGNTIYF. The full variable domain, with the rest looked up from reference TRBV7-9 and TRBJ1-3, is DTGVSQNPRHKITKRGQNVTFRCDPISEHNRLYWYRQTLGQGPEFLTYFQNEAQLEKSRLLSDRFSAERPKGSFSTLEIQRTEQGDSAMYLCASSSPRDIISGNTIYFGEGSWLTVV.

The chain links TRBV28 to TRBJ1-4; D is unclear. With 7 bases removed from V and 5 bases from J, the gap between germline ends came to 11 bases. The CDR3 is made up of 13 amino acids. The germline V gene has CDR1 MDHEN and CDR2 SYDVKM. The CDR3 nucleotides are TGTGCCAGCACACCGGGAGGGAATGAAAAACTGTTTTTT. This encodes CASTPGGNEKLFF.

This chain uses TRBV6-5 with TRBJ1-4; the match to TRBD1 covers 7 bases. This CDR3 is 14 amino acids long. Germline V lookup: CDR1 MNHEY, CDR2 SVGAGI. J lost 4 bases, V lost 6 bases, and 5 bases had no gene match. The CDR3 protein is CASRRTGYNEKLFF. In DNA form, the CDR3 reads TGTGCCAGCAGACGGACAGGATATAATGAAAAACTGTTTTTT.

In its sample, this clone was seen many times. The rearrangement joins TRBV7-8 to TRBJ2-5; weak D call: TRBD2 (6 bases). This CDR3 spans 16 amino acids. V was pared by 1 base and J by 2 bases, with 14 bases between. Germline CDR1 and CDR2: SGHVS and FQNEAQ. Written as DNA, the CDR3 is TGTGCCAGCAGCTTAGGTCCCCGACTAGGTCAAGAGACCCAGTACTTC. As protein: CASSLGPRLGQETQYF. The variable domain in full, completed from reference TRBV7-8 and TRBJ2-5, reads GAGVSQSPRYKVAKRGQDVALRCDPISGHVSLFWYQQALGQGPEFLTYFQNEAQLDKSGLPSDRFFAERPEGSVSTLKIQRTQQEDSAVYLCASSLGPRLGQETQYFGPGTRLLVL.

This chain links TRBV18 with TRBJ2-7; 8 bases are a match to TRBD1. Germline V lookup: CDR1 KGHSH, CDR2 LQKENI. The V and J ends lost 5 bases and 0 bases, in that order; junction bases with no gene match: 12. The CDR3 length is 17 residues. The CDR3 sequence: CASSTRVLGQGSYEQYF. In nucleotides, the CDR3 is TGTGCCAGCTCAACGCGCGTGCTCGGACAGGGCTCCTACGAGCAGTACTTC.

This chain connects TRBV7-2 to TRBJ2-7, with D maybe TRBD1 (6 bases). V lost 5 bases, J lost 6 bases, and 11 bases lay in between. This CDR3 comprises 12 residues. In germline, CDR1 is SGHTA, CDR2 FQGNSA. The DNA of the CDR3 is TGTGCCAGCAGCACAACAGGGCGCGAGCAGTACTTC. It encodes CASSTTGREQYF.

This clone has a single count. CDR3: CASSLGQGNGGEKLFF. The DNA of the CDR3 is TGTGCCAGCAGCTTAGGACAGGGGAACGGGGGTGAAAAACTGTTTTTT. The chain links TRBV7-2 to TRBJ1-4, with TRBD1 matching over 8 bases. Germline trimming cut 1 base from V and 7 bases from J; bases unmatched to any gene: 8. The CDR3 length is 16 residues. Germline V gene lookup returns CDR1 SGHTA and CDR2 FQGNSA.

This clone was detected a few times. V gene TRBV29-1 combines with J gene TRBJ2-1, with 13 bases matching TRBD2. The CDR3 extends over 13 amino acids. The germline V gene encodes CDR1 SQVTM and CDR2 ANQGSEA. V gave up 6 bases and J gave up 7 bases; unmatched junction bases: 3. DNA of the CDR3: TGCAGCGTCCCGGGACTAGCGGGAAATGAGCAGTTCTTC. It specifies CSVPGLAGNEQFF.

This chain links TRBV19 with TRBJ1-4, with D tentatively TRBD1 (5 bases). This CDR3 is 17 amino acids long. The germline V gene has CDR1 LNHDA and CDR2 SQIVND (reference sequence). V shed 6 bases and J shed 3 bases, with 20 bases lying between them. CDR3 coding DNA: TGTGCCAGTAGCGATCGGGGTGTATCGGGGGCTAATGAAAAACTGTTTTTT. As protein: CASSDRGVSGANEKLFF.

The DNA of the CDR3 is TGTGCCAGCAGCACCGGGACAGGGTCCTACAATGAGCAGTTCTTC. It translates to CASSTGTGSYNEQFF. The V call is TRBV11-2, the J call TRBJ2-1, with TRBD1 matching over 9 bases. V dropped 5 bases and J dropped 1; count of bases not matched to a gene: 3. The CDR3 contains 15 residues. Germline V gives CDR1 SGHAT, CDR2 FQNNGV.

This chain connects TRBV7-2 to TRBJ2-5; D is possibly TRBD1 or TRBD2 (5 bases each). Trimming shortened V by 5 bases and J by 9 bases, and 10 bases separated the two germline ends. The germline gives CDR1 SGHTA, CDR2 FQGNSA. This CDR3 region has 11 residues. CDR3 sequence (DNA): TGTGCCAGCAGCATGCCGGGACCCCAGTACTTC. Its translation: CASSMPGPQYF.

CDR3 residues: CASSYSAERGGFRRTQYF. The CDR3 nucleotides read TGTGCCAGCAGTTACTCGGCTGAGCGGGGGGGGTTTAGGCGCACGCAGTATTTT. This sequence joins TRBV6-2 or TRBV6-3 and TRBJ2-3; TRBD2 matches at 10 bases. The CDR3 is made up of 18 amino acids. V lost 0 bases and J lost 9; bases outside the gene matches: 15. Germline CDR1 is MNHEY and CDR2 is SVGEGT.

Worth noting for this clone: Other DNA sequences in this sample translate to the same CDR3. J is TRBJ1-1 and V is TRBV7-3; D ambiguous. The CDR3 is 14 residues long. Germline V gene lookup returns CDR1 SGHTA and CDR2 FQGTGA. Trimming took 0 bases from V and 1 from J, leaving 6 bases between them. The CDR3 protein is CASSLTGANTEAFF. DNA of the CDR3: TGTGCCAGCAGCTTAACAGGTGCGAACACTGAAGCTTTCTTT.

The rearrangement uses TRBV18 and TRBJ1-3; perhaps TRBD1 as D (5 bases). The CDR3 covers 16 residues. Germline V gene lookup returns CDR1 KGHSH and CDR2 LQKENI. The V end lost 3 bases, the J end lost 0 bases, and 12 bases lay between the germline ends. The CDR3 region has the DNA TGTGCCAGCTCACCCGATCGGGGCGTCTCTGGAAACACCATATATTTT. Translated: CASSPDRGVSGNTIYF.

V gene TRBV5-1 combines with J gene TRBJ2-5; 7 bases match TRBD2. In germline, CDR1 is SGHRS, CDR2 YFSETQ. With 0 bases clipped from V and 1 base from J, the junction kept 3 bases outside the gene matches. The CDR3 has 15 amino acids. The CDR3 DNA follows: TGCGCCAGCAGCTTGGCCGGGACTACCCAAGAGACCCAGTACTTC. Encoded protein: CASSLAGTTQETQYF. Supplemented by reference TRBV5-1 and TRBJ2-5, the full variable domain reads KAGVTQTPRYLIKTRGQQVTLSCSPISGHRSVSWYQQTPGQGLQFLFEYFSETQRNKGNFPGRFSGRQFSNSRSEMNVSTLELGDSALYLCASSLAGTTQETQYFGPGTRLLVL.

The gene calls are TRBV6-5 and TRBJ1-6, with D perhaps TRBD1 (6 bases). Germline lookup yields CDR1 MNHEY and CDR2 SVGAGI. V dropped 4 bases and J dropped 6 bases, with 16 bases sitting between them. This CDR3 has 16 residues. CDR3 protein: CASSWRPGGGNSPLHF. As DNA, the CDR3 is TGTGCCAGCAGTTGGCGACCCGGAGGGGGTAATTCACCCCTCCACTTT.

The V call is TRBV19, the J call TRBJ2-3; TRBD2 matches 15 bases. Losses at the gene ends were 8 bases for V and 6 bases for J; bases not matched to a gene: 6. Germline V lookup: CDR1 LNHDA, CDR2 SQIVND (reference sequence). CDR3 length equals 15 residues. The CDR3 loop is CASSGLAGGSDTQYF. The CDR3 DNA reads TGTGCCAGTTCGGGACTAGCGGGGGGTTCGGATACGCAGTATTTT.

This chain connects TRBV6-2 or TRBV6-3 to TRBJ1-1; D gene uncertain. This CDR3 region has 14 residues. Trimming cost V 3 bases and J 1 base, with 9 bases left between them. Germline V gene sequence: CDR1 MNHEY, CDR2 SVGEGT. In nucleotides, the CDR3 is TGTGCCAGCAGTTATTCACAGCAGAACACTGAAGCTTTCTTT. Protein: CASSYSQQNTEAFF.

J is TRBJ2-1 and V is TRBV7-3, with 11 bases matching TRBD2. The V and J ends lost 5 bases and 6 bases, in that order; junction bases with no gene match: 12. CDR1 is SGHTA, CDR2 FQGTGA, per germline. The CDR3 covers 17 residues. CDR3 coding DNA: TGTGCCAGCAGCCCCCACACGACTAGCGGGACGACCAATGAGCAGTTCTTC. Its translation: CASSPHTTSGTTNEQFF.

This chain uses TRBV29-1 with TRBJ2-7; D uncertain. The CDR3 runs to 11 residues. V dropped 5 bases and J dropped 6 bases, with 11 bases sitting between them. Germline V gene sequence: CDR1 SQVTM, CDR2 ANQGSEA. The CDR3 DNA is TGCAGCGTTAGCAGTATAGGCGAGCAGTACTTC. This codes for CSVSSIGEQYF.

This chain links TRBV28 with TRBJ1-4; possible D gene TRBD1, 5 bases. Trimming cost V 6 bases and J 7 bases, with 15 bases left between them. Germline CDR1 MDHEN, CDR2 SYDVKM. This CDR3 has 14 amino acids. The CDR3 DNA follows: TGTGCCAGCAGGACAGTACCCGACGGTGAAAAACTGTTTTTT. Amino acid sequence: CASRTVPDGEKLFF.

The chain combines TRBV4-1 with TRBJ1-2; the D gene is possibly TRBD1 (6 bases). V was cut by 0 bases and J by 0 bases, with 17 bases left in between. The V gene's germline CDR1 is MGHRA and CDR2 YSYEKL. The CDR3 extends over 18 amino acids. CDR3: CASSQEPLGQQANYGYTF. For the CDR3, the DNA is TGCGCCAGCAGCCAAGAGCCCCTCGGACAGCAAGCTAACTATGGCTACACCTTC.

This sequence joins TRBV5-1 and TRBJ1-6; unclear D gene. The V end was cut by 6 bases, the J end by 6 bases, with 10 bases between. The germline V gene has CDR1 SGHRS and CDR2 YFSETQ. There are 13 residues in the CDR3. CDR3 coding DNA: TGCGCCAGCACTGACACGGCTAATTCACCCCTCCACTTT. As protein: CASTDTANSPLHF.

V is TRBV7-8 and J is TRBJ1-2, with TRBD1 matching over 7 bases. In germline, CDR1 is SGHVS, CDR2 FQNEAQ. V trimming: 2 bases; J trimming: 8 bases; junction bases outside the gene matches: 2. The CDR3 length is 12 residues. The CDR3 reads CASSLPRGGYTF. The CDR3 region has the DNA TGTGCCAGCAGCTTACCCAGGGGGGGCTACACCTTC.

This clone appeared once. The CDR3 DNA reads TGTGCCAGCAGCCCCGGGACAGGGGCCTACGAGCAGTACTTC. Protein: CASSPGTGAYEQYF. The genes are TRBV14 and TRBJ2-7; 10 bases align to TRBD1. J was trimmed by 2 bases and V by 4 bases; bases with no gene match: 2. Germline-derived CDR1 and CDR2 are SGHDN and FVKESK. The length of the CDR3 is 14 residues.